The sequence of this T cell receptor beta chain was determined in a study of monozygotic twins with cystic fibrosis. The method was immunoSEQ multiplex PCR; TCRdb's version includes in-frame clones alone and lacks a portion of them. The table lists about 36,000 clones, roughly 84% of them singletons. Germline lookup yields CDR1 SQVTM and CDR2 ANQGSEA. Trimming pared 4 bases from V and 4 bases from J, leaving 8 bases between. The CDR3 is made up of 12 amino acids. Concerning this clone: As yet, its antigen is unknown.

Study conclusions and caveats: Unrelated CF individuals shared fewer identical clonotypes than monozygotic CF twins. Low clonality (median 0.0095) suggested a mostly naive repertoire.

The source is a girl aged 2-10 years with cystic fibrosis. The rearrangement joins TRBV29-1 to TRBJ1-5; TRBD1 might be the D (5 bases). Source material: blood. CDR3 sequence reads: CSVGAGNQPQHF. CDR3 in DNA: TGCAGCGTTGGGGCAGGGAATCAGCCCCAGCATTTT.